Sequencing of this T cell receptor beta chain was carried out in a study of T cells in Graves' hyperthyroidism and ophthalmopathy. Study at large: Once the initial diagnosis was made, peripheral blood was obtained before any treatment. Whole-study findings and limits: Most thyroid clonotypes expanded above 0.001 appeared in blood too.

TCR beta CDR3 regions were amplified from RNA transcripts. First-round RT-PCR of the TCR CDR3 relied on the HTBI primer set. TCRdb redid the calling of the multiplex PCR reads with MiXCR, one entry per CDR3 protein. The table lists 400,000 to 600,000 distinct CDR3 sequences, around 15% of them singletons. As to this clonotype: Its antigen is unknown. A read error is possible here, since a much larger clone lies one base away.

Ophthalmopathy in the patients scored at least 3 on Clinical Activity Score and at least 4 on NOSPECS grade, lasting under 3 months. Clinical symptoms, serum thyroxine, TRAb, thyroid ultrasound and orbital computed tomography established diagnosis. CDR3 length: 13 amino acids. The V and J ends lost 3 bases and 3 bases respectively, with 12 bases between them. Germline V lookup: CDR1 DFQATT, CDR2 SNEGSKA (reference sequence). The chain links TRBV20-1 to TRBJ2-7; possibly TRBD1 for D (5 bases). This receptor was identified in a woman aged 30 to 39 with Graves' ophthalmopathy. The sample was blood. The DNA for the CDR3 is TGCAGTGCTAGGACGAGTAGGGGCTACGAGCAGTACTTC. This sequence encodes CSARTSRGYEQYF.